This TCR beta chain is from a study of T cells in women clearing cervical HPV infection. On this clone itself: The read comes to an end 3 residues before the CDR3 does, leaving the germline J gene to fill in the end.

The assay was immunoSEQ multiplex PCR, and TCRdb's table has in-frame clones only and misses some. The sample includes over 35,000 clones. The CDR3 has 16 amino acids. The V and J ends lost 4 bases and 0 bases respectively, with 13 bases between them. Germline assignment: CDR1 SGHRS and CDR2 YFSETQ. The clonotype originates from a woman aged 18-70 years with a cervical HPV16 infection that either progressed to CIN3+ or cleared (not recorded which). This chain links TRBV5-1 with TRBJ1-4, with a possible D match to TRBD1 (5 bases). Sequencing was carried out using blood buffy coat. The CDR3 here is CASSPAGIPTNEKLFF. The sequenced CDR3 bases are TGCGCCAGCAGCCCGGCAGGGATCCCAACTAATGAAAAA.